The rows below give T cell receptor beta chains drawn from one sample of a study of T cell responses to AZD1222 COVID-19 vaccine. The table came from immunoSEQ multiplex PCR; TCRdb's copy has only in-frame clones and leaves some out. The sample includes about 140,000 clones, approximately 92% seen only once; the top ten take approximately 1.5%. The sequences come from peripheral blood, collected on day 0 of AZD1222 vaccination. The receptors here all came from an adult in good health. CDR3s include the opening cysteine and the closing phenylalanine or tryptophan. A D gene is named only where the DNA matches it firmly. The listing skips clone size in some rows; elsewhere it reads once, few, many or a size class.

CDR3: CSVNTEAFF; DNA: TGCAGCGTCAACACTGAAGCTTTCTTT; V: TRBV29-1; D: NA; size: NA; J: TRBJ1-1
CDR3: CASSLGGTGGNYGYTF; DNA: TGTGCCAGCAGCCTCGGGGGAACAGGGGGAAACTATGGCTACACCTTC; V: TRBV7-2; D: TRBD1; size: NA; J: TRBJ1-2
CDR3: CASSTGLNTEAFF; DNA: TGCGCCAGCAGTACAGGGCTGAACACTGAAGCTTTCTTT; V: TRBV10-2; D: NA; size: NA; J: TRBJ1-1
CDR3: CASTRDSSGNTIYF; DNA: TGTGCCAGCACGAGGGACAGCTCTGGAAACACCATATATTTT; V: TRBV6-5; D: TRBD1; size: few; J: TRBJ1-3
CDR3: CASEGSGNTIYF; DNA: TGTGCCAGCGAGGGCTCTGGAAACACCATATATTTT; V: TRBV3-1/TRBV3-2; D: NA; size: NA; J: TRBJ1-3
CDR3: CAGRLAGGADTQYF; DNA: TGTGCCGGACGACTAGCGGGGGGCGCAGATACGCAGTATTTT; V: TRBV30; D: TRBD2; size: NA; J: TRBJ2-3
CDR3: CASSRGTDTNYGYTF; DNA: TGTGCCAGCAGCCGGGGGACGGATACTAACTATGGCTACACCTTC; V: TRBV5-4; D: NA; size: NA; J: TRBJ1-2
CDR3: CASSTTGNSPLHF; DNA: TGTGCCAGCAGCACGACAGGGAATTCACCCCTCCACTTT; V: TRBV9; D: TRBD1; size: NA; J: TRBJ1-6
CDR3: CAWNTRSWYTEAFF; DNA: TGTGCCTGGAATACGAGGAGCTGGTACACTGAAGCTTTCTTT; V: TRBV30; D: NA; size: NA; J: TRBJ1-1
CDR3: CASSFASPNSPLHF; DNA: TGTGCCAGCAGTTTTGCGAGTCCTAATTCACCCCTCCACTTT; V: TRBV27; D: NA; size: NA; J: TRBJ1-6
CDR3: CASSQGWSGVQETQYF; DNA: TGCGCCAGCAGCCAAGGGTGGTCGGGGGTTCAAGAGACCCAGTACTTC; V: TRBV4-1; D: NA; size: NA; J: TRBJ2-5
CDR3: CASRTGAGNTIYF; DNA: TGTGCCAGCAGGACAGGGGCTGGAAACACCATATATTTT; V: TRBV3-1/TRBV3-2; D: TRBD1; size: NA; J: TRBJ1-3
CDR3: CASSPINEYQETQYF; DNA: TGTGCCAGCAGCCCCATAAACGAGTACCAAGAGACCCAGTACTTC; V: TRBV3-1/TRBV3-2; D: NA; size: few; J: TRBJ2-5
CDR3: CASRDSEAYGYTF; DNA: TGTGCCAGCAGAGACAGTGAGGCCTATGGCTACACCTTC; V: TRBV3-1/TRBV3-2; D: NA; size: NA; J: TRBJ1-2
CDR3: CASSSELGPREAQHF; DNA: TGTGCCAGCAGCTCGGAATTAGGGCCCCGGGAGGCCCAGCATTTT; V: TRBV5-5; D: NA; size: NA; J: TRBJ1-5
CDR3: CASSVLGGSLYGYTF; DNA: TGTGCCAGCAGCGTCTTAGGTGGTTCTCTCTATGGCTACACCTTC; V: TRBV6-5; D: NA; size: few; J: TRBJ1-2
CDR3: CASLSGGPYTEAFF; DNA: TGTGCCAGCCTTTCGGGGGGCCCTTACACTGAAGCTTTCTTT; V: TRBV28; D: NA; size: NA; J: TRBJ1-1
CDR3: CASSAWDRGDAEAFF; DNA: TGTGCCAGCAGCGCCTGGGACAGGGGGGACGCTGAAGCTTTCTTT; V: TRBV28; D: TRBD1; size: NA; J: TRBJ1-1
CDR3: CASSLVAVYHSEQYF; DNA: TGTGCCAGCAGCTTAGTTGCAGTGTACCACTCCGAGCAGTACTTC; V: TRBV7-9; D: NA; size: NA; J: TRBJ2-7
CDR3: CASSLATGGLYMNTEAFF; DNA: TGCGCCAGCAGCTTGGCTACGGGGGGCCTTTATATGAACACTGAAGCTTTCTTT; V: TRBV5-1; D: NA; size: NA; J: TRBJ1-1
CDR3: CASSEFGAFRNTIYF; DNA: TGTGCCAGCAGTGAATTCGGGGCATTTCGTAACACCATATATTTT; V: TRBV6-1; D: NA; size: NA; J: TRBJ1-3
CDR3: CAWGGGYYEQYF; DNA: TGTGCCTGGGGAGGAGGATACTACGAGCAGTACTTC; V: TRBV30; D: NA; size: NA; J: TRBJ2-7
CDR3: CASSNKIASNQPQHF; DNA: TGTGCCAGTAGTAACAAGATAGCTAGCAATCAGCCCCAGCATTTT; V: TRBV19; D: NA; size: NA; J: TRBJ1-5
CDR3: CASAVTDRRTNEKLFF; DNA: TGCGCCAGTGCAGTCACCGACAGGAGAACTAATGAAAAACTGTTTTTT; V: TRBV5-1; D: NA; size: NA; J: TRBJ1-4
CDR3: CASSVDQGPYEQYF; DNA: TGTGCCAGCAGCGTCGACCAAGGGCCCTACGAGCAGTACTTC; V: TRBV9; D: NA; size: once; J: TRBJ2-7
CDR3: CASNMGRADEKLFF; DNA: TGTGCCAGTAACATGGGAAGGGCGGATGAAAAACTGTTTTTT; V: TRBV19; D: NA; size: NA; J: TRBJ1-4
CDR3: CASSRGQLHTEAFF; DNA: TGTGCCAGCAGCCGAGGACAGCTCCACACTGAAGCTTTCTTT; V: TRBV5-4; D: NA; size: NA; J: TRBJ1-1
CDR3: CASSSYRGDYNEQFF; DNA: TGTGCCAGCAGTTCTTACAGGGGGGACTACAATGAGCAGTTCTTC; V: TRBV6-6; D: TRBD1; size: NA; J: TRBJ2-1
CDR3: CATSRERGPWASTDTQYF; DNA: TGTGCCACCAGCAGAGAAAGGGGGCCCTGGGCTAGCACAGATACGCAGTATTTT; V: TRBV15; D: TRBD1; size: NA; J: TRBJ2-3
CDR3: CASSESPGVKCHQETQYF; DNA: TGCGCCAGCAGTGAGTCCCCCGGGGTGAAGTGTCACCAAGAGACCCAGTACTTC; V: TRBV10-1; D: NA; size: once; J: TRBJ2-5
CDR3: CASAVSGGVEGYGYTF; DNA: TGTGCCAGCGCCGTCTCTGGGGGGGTTGAGGGCTATGGCTACACCTTC; V: TRBV4-2; D: NA; size: few; J: TRBJ1-2
CDR3: CASMRGAGYGNQPQHF; DNA: TGTGCCAGTATGAGAGGGGCTGGGTATGGCAATCAGCCCCAGCATTTT; V: TRBV19; D: NA; size: few; J: TRBJ1-5
CDR3: CASSQDGGRWNQYF; DNA: TGCGCCAGCAGCCAAGATGGGGGGAGATGGAACCAGTACTTC; V: TRBV4-1; D: NA; size: NA; J: TRBJ2-5
CDR3: CASSLPPMGETQYF; DNA: TGTGCCAGCAGCTTACCTCCGATGGGGGAGACCCAGTACTTC; V: TRBV7-9; D: NA; size: NA; J: TRBJ2-5
CDR3: CASSYSLPGGPYEQYF; DNA: TGTGCCAGCAGTTACTCGCTCCCAGGGGGCCCCTACGAGCAGTACTTC; V: TRBV6-5; D: TRBD1; size: once; J: TRBJ2-7
CDR3: CASSGGRFNSPLHF; DNA: TGTGCCAGCAGTGGCGGACGGTTTAATTCACCCCTCCACTTT; V: TRBV2; D: NA; size: NA; J: TRBJ1-6
CDR3: CASSFGVREQYF; DNA: TGTGCCAGCAGTTTCGGCGTGCGCGAGCAGTACTTC; V: TRBV28; D: NA; size: NA; J: TRBJ2-7
CDR3: CASSLWQGTYEQYF; DNA: TGTGCCAGCAGCTTATGGCAGGGAACCTACGAGCAGTACTTC; V: TRBV11-1; D: NA; size: NA; J: TRBJ2-7
CDR3: CASSVHRGGSSQETQYF; DNA: TGTGCCAGCAGTGTTCACAGGGGCGGATCCTCCCAAGAGACCCAGTACTTC; V: TRBV2; D: TRBD1; size: NA; J: TRBJ2-5
CDR3: CASSQAGLHQETQYF; DNA: TGCGCCAGCAGCCAAGCCGGCTTACACCAAGAGACCCAGTACTTC; V: TRBV4-1; D: NA; size: once; J: TRBJ2-5
CDR3: CASSLGSLAGPRSYNEQFF; DNA: TGTGCCAGCAGCTTAGGATCCCTAGCGGGGCCTCGCTCCTACAATGAGCAGTTCTTC; V: TRBV7-9; D: TRBD2; size: NA; J: TRBJ2-1
CDR3: CASRARNLRLSYNEQFF; DNA: TGTGCCAGCAGGGCAAGAAATCTTCGCTTGTCCTACAATGAGCAGTTCTTC; V: TRBV2; D: NA; size: NA; J: TRBJ2-1
CDR3: CASSLRFGTPTYEQYF; DNA: TGTGCCAGCAGCTTAAGGTTCGGGACTCCGACCTACGAGCAGTACTTC; V: TRBV7-8; D: NA; size: NA; J: TRBJ2-7
CDR3: CASSFDSPYEQYF; DNA: TGTGCCAGCAGTTTCGACAGCCCCTACGAGCAGTACTTC; V: TRBV6-5; D: NA; size: NA; J: TRBJ2-7
CDR3: CASTLQRANYGYTF; DNA: TGTGCCAGTACATTGCAGCGAGCTAACTATGGCTACACCTTC; V: TRBV19; D: NA; size: NA; J: TRBJ1-2
CDR3: CASSLGRNYGYTF; DNA: TGCGCCAGCAGCCTCGGACGGAACTATGGCTACACCTTC; V: TRBV5-1; D: NA; size: NA; J: TRBJ1-2
CDR3: CASGRDSSRNEQYF; DNA: TGTGCCAGCGGCCGGGACTCCTCCCGGAACGAGCAGTACTTC; V: TRBV7-2; D: NA; size: NA; J: TRBJ2-7
CDR3: CATNTARPGTANTGELFF; DNA: TGTGCCACCAACACCGCCAGACCCGGGACGGCAAACACCGGGGAGCTGTTTTTT; V: TRBV24-1; D: NA; size: NA; J: TRBJ2-2
CDR3: CASSPPAGGNNGYTF; DNA: TGTGCCAGCTCTCCTCCCGCGGGAGGAAACAATGGCTACACCTTC; V: TRBV18; D: NA; size: NA; J: TRBJ1-2
CDR3: CATSEDRDRGFEQFF; DNA: TGTGCCACCAGTGAGGACCGGGACAGGGGTTTTGAGCAGTTCTTC; V: TRBV24-1; D: TRBD1; size: NA; J: TRBJ2-1
CDR3: CASSDRGDYNEQFF; DNA: TGTGCCAGCAGTGACAGGGGGGACTACAATGAGCAGTTCTTC; V: TRBV6-4; D: NA; size: NA; J: TRBJ2-1
CDR3: CASRPGTNLGYTF; DNA: TGTGCCAGCAGACCCGGGACAAATCTAGGCTACACCTTC; V: TRBV6-5; D: NA; size: NA; J: TRBJ1-2
CDR3: CSARGQDGYTF; DNA: TGCAGTGCTAGGGGACAGGATGGCTACACCTTC; V: TRBV20-1; D: TRBD1; size: NA; J: TRBJ1-2